One and the same sample provided the 21 T cell receptor beta chains below, sequenced in a study of response to subunit inactivated influenza vaccine. TCRdb used MiXCR to reprocess the RT-PCR reads, holding one entry per CDR3 protein. Altogether roughly 780,000 distinct CDR3 sequences are present, around 18% being singletons, with the ten largest covering approximately 11%. The source was PBMCs from blood, collected about 5 days after vaccination. The receptors were sampled from a man aged 45 to 65 who received an inactivated influenza vaccine.

This clonotype was detected a few times. The chain joins TRBV20-1 to TRBJ1-1, with unresolved D. The CDR3 runs 13 residues. Per germline, CDR1 DFQATT and CDR2 SNEGSKA (reference sequence). Between the trimmed V and J ends, which lost 3 bases and 0 bases, there was a span of 8 bases. The CDR3: CSASQYMNTEAFF. Here the CDR3 DNA reads TGCAGTGCTAGTCAGTACATGAACACTGAAGCTTTCTTT.

This clonotype was detected a few times. This rearrangement joins TRBV20-1 to TRBJ2-1; 11 bases line up with TRBD2. V was clipped by 8 bases and J by 6 bases; unmatched bases: 9. CDR1 and CDR2 (germline): DFQATT, SNEGSKA (reference sequence). The CDR3 is 14 amino acids. As DNA, the CDR3 is TGCAGTTACTTAGCGGGGGGGCAGGGCAATGAGCAGTTCTTC. Translating it yields CSYLAGGQGNEQFF.

This clonotype was detected only once. This sequence joins TRBV7-2 and TRBJ2-2; 11 bases match TRBD2. Germline values: CDR1 SGHTA, CDR2 FQGNSA. Unmatched junction bases numbered 8, after V lost 5 bases and J lost 6 bases. This CDR3 region has 16 residues. The CDR3 is CASSPRTSGYAGELFF. CDR3 nucleotide sequence: TGTGCCAGCAGCCCGAGGACTAGCGGGTATGCCGGGGAGCTGTTTTTT.

In this sample, this clonotype turned up a few times. The chain combines TRBV12-3 or TRBV12-4 with TRBJ2-1, with D possibly matching TRBD2 (7 bases). This CDR3 has 13 amino acids. The germline V and J ends were trimmed by 7 bases and 6 bases, with 13 bases remaining between them. DNA of the CDR3: TGTGCCAGCAATGTAGGGGGGGCCAATGAGCAGTTCTTC. Residues: CASNVGGANEQFF.

This clonotype was observed at least ten times. J is TRBJ1-4 and V is TRBV5-6, with a tentative D call TRBD1 (6 bases). Trimming pared 3 bases from V and 8 bases from J, leaving 17 bases between. Germline V gives CDR1 SGHDT, CDR2 YYEEEE. CDR3 size: 15 residues. Here the CDR3 reads CASSYSTGPREKLFF. CDR3 nucleotides: TGTGCCAGCAGCTATTCGACAGGACCAAGGGAAAAACTGTTTTTT.

This rearrangement joins TRBV20-1 to TRBJ2-3; 11 nucleotides align to TRBD2. J gave up 5 bases and V 1 base, and 8 bases lay outside the gene matches. This CDR3 contains 16 residues. CDR1 is DFQATT and CDR2 is SNEGSKA in the germline V gene (reference sequence). Here the CDR3 reads CSARGSTSGTGDTQYF. CDR3 DNA sequence: TGCAGTGCTAGAGGCTCGACTAGCGGGACGGGAGATACGCAGTATTTT.

This chain connects TRBV12-3 or TRBV12-4 to TRBJ1-3, with 7 bases that match TRBD1. The CDR3 has 12 amino acids. V dropped 5 bases and J dropped 9; count of bases not matched to a gene: 4. The CDR3, as DNA: TGTGCCAGCAGTAATACAGGGGCCACCATATATTTT. Translating it yields CASSNTGATIYF.

V gene TRBV28 combines with J gene TRBJ2-5; D not resolved. Trimming pared 6 bases from V and 5 bases from J, leaving 19 bases between. Germline V gene data show CDR1 as MDHEN and CDR2 as SYDVKM. The CDR3 runs 15 residues. The CDR3 DNA is TGTGCCAGCAGACCCCTGGCCGGGTATGGGGAGACCCAGTACTTC. It is translated as CASRPLAGYGETQYF. Looking up the rest from reference TRBV28 and TRBJ2-5 gives the full variable domain: DVKVTQSSRYLVKRTGEKVFLECVQDMDHENMFWYRQDPGLGLRLIYFSYDVKMKEKGDIPEGYSVSREKKERFSLILESASTNQTSMYLCASRPLAGYGETQYFGPGTRLLVL.

J is TRBJ2-1 and V is TRBV20-1; 14 nucleotides match TRBD2. The CDR3 totals 15 residues. Trimming took 3 bases from V and 10 from J; bases not matched to a gene: 8. The germline V gene has CDR1 DFQATT and CDR2 SNEGSKA (reference sequence). CDR3 nucleotides: TGCAGTGCTAGTCCCGGGACTAGCGGGAGCAGAGAGCAGTTCTTC. Translation gives CSASPGTSGSREQFF.

V and J are TRBV20-1 and TRBJ2-1; D might be TRBD2 (6 bases). The CDR3 has 12 amino acids. V lost 6 bases to trimming and J lost 7 bases, with 13 bases between them. From germline, CDR1 is DFQATT and CDR2 SNEGSKA (reference sequence). The CDR3 DNA reads TGCAGTGCCCCGGAGGGAACTAATGAGCAGTTCTTC. It translates to CSAPEGTNEQFF.

The chain combines TRBV27 with TRBJ2-3, with a tentative D call TRBD1 (6 bases). Germline lookup yields CDR1 MNHEY and CDR2 SMNVEV (reference sequence). V lost 1 base and J 4 bases, leaving 9 bases between the germline ends. The CDR3 runs to 14 residues. In nucleotides, the CDR3 is TGTGCCAGCAGTTTATTGGGGGCACCAGATACGCAGTATTTT. Its protein product is CASSLLGAPDTQYF.

This clonotype was found a few times. This chain uses TRBV20-1 with TRBJ2-1; a weak D match, TRBD1 (6 bases). Trimming stripped 8 bases from V and 0 bases from J, with 20 bases between. The CDR3 is 16 residues long. Germline CDR1 and CDR2: DFQATT and SNEGSKA (reference sequence). The CDR3 loop reads CSPRGIDRSSYNEQFF. In DNA, the CDR3 is TGCAGTCCCCGAGGAATAGACAGGAGCTCCTACAATGAGCAGTTCTTC.

The V gene is TRBV5-1, the J gene TRBJ2-7; 7 bases match TRBD2. This CDR3 is 15 amino acids long. Losses at the gene ends were 4 bases for V and 6 bases for J; bases not matched to a gene: 13. The V gene's germline CDR1 is SGHRS and CDR2 YFSETQ. In nucleotides, the CDR3 is TGCGCCAGCAGCCCCCGGGGGGAAGTTAGTGCCGAGCAGTACTTC. Amino acid sequence: CASSPRGEVSAEQYF.

This clonotype was counted only a few times. This chain joins TRBV15 and TRBJ2-3; D is unresolved. V was cut by 0 bases and J by 3 bases, with 13 bases left in between. The CDR3 is 16 residues long. Looked up from germline, CDR1 is LNHNV and CDR2 is YYDKDF (reference sequence). The CDR3 DNA is TGTGCCACCAGCAGAGACCTAGGATCAGGTACAGATACGCAGTATTTT. The encoded protein is CATSRDLGSGTDTQYF.

V is TRBV12-3 or TRBV12-4 and J is TRBJ2-4; D perhaps matches TRBD2 (7 bases). CDR3 length: 15 residues. V dropped 0 bases and J dropped 9 bases, with 15 bases sitting between them. CDR3 residues: CASSLAGGGLFIQYF. CDR3 DNA: TGTGCCAGCAGTTTAGCGGGGGGGGGCTTATTCATTCAGTACTTC.

The V and J genes are TRBV27 and TRBJ1-5; no reliable D call. Trimming cost V 5 bases and J 2 bases, with 13 bases left between them. CDR3 length: 15 residues. CDR1 is MNHEY, CDR2 SMNVEV, per germline (reference sequence). CDR3 sequence reads: CASSPQGFGNQPQHF. CDR3 in DNA: TGTGCCAGCAGTCCTCAAGGTTTCGGCAATCAGCCCCAGCATTTT.

Only a few counts were recorded for this clonotype. The V call is TRBV2, the J call TRBJ2-5; 8 bases line up with TRBD1. The J segment lost 6 bases and the V segment lost 4 bases, leaving 4 bases of the junction unmatched. In germline, CDR1 is SNHLY, CDR2 FYNNEI. The CDR3 has 13 amino acids. The CDR3 protein is CASSGTGRKTQYF. In nucleotides, the CDR3 is TGTGCCAGCAGTGGGACAGGGAGAAAGACCCAGTACTTC.

The sample holds a few counts of this clonotype. A read error may produce the germline difference seen at one junction end. The DNA for the CDR3 is TGTGCCAGCAGTCGGGACCCGAACTCTGAAGCTTTCTTT. It encodes CASSRDPNSEAFF. This sequence joins TRBV5-6 and TRBJ1-1; tentative D call: TRBD1 (5 bases). From germline, CDR1 is SGHDT and CDR2 YYEEEE. CDR3 length: 13 amino acids. Full variable domain (rest looked up from reference TRBV5-6 and TRBJ1-1): DAGVTQSPTHLIKTRGQQVTLRCSPKSGHDTVSWYQQALGQGPQFIFQYYEEEERQRGNFPDRFSGHQFPNYSSELNVNALLLGDSALYLCASSRDPNSEAFFGQGTRLTVV.

This clonotype was seen only a few times. V is TRBV21-1 and J is TRBJ2-6; TRBD1, the D gene given by the table, was not confirmed from the DNA. TRBV21-1 is marked as a pseudogene. The CDR3 has 20 amino acids. This CDR3 is CASSKVCPGQENSGANVLTF. The DNA for the CDR3 is TGTGCCAGCAGCAAAGTCTGTCCTGGACAGGAGAACTCTGGGGCCAACGTCCTGACTTTC.

The CDR3 sequence is CASSLEFGATGELFF. The CDR3, as DNA: TGCGCCAGCAGCTTGGAGTTCGGGGCAACCGGGGAGCTGTTTTTT. The chain uses TRBV5-1 and TRBJ2-2, with D perhaps TRBD1 or TRBD2 (5 bases each). V lost 0 bases, J lost 5 bases, and 11 bases lay in between. The CDR3 is made up of 15 amino acids. Germline values: CDR1 SGHRS, CDR2 YFSETQ.

This clonotype has more than one count but fewer than ten. V usage is TRBV29-1 and J usage is TRBJ1-2; D gene uncertain. Per the germline V gene, CDR1 is SQVTM and CDR2 is ANQGSEA. The CDR3 runs 13 residues. V was clipped by 4 bases and J by 6 bases, with 15 bases between them. The chain's CDR3 is CSVVDGVSNGYTF. DNA of the CDR3: TGCAGCGTTGTGGATGGGGTTTCCAATGGCTACACCTTC.